Following are 24 T cell receptor beta chains from one sample sequenced in a study of T cells in Graves' hyperthyroidism and ophthalmopathy. TCR beta CDR3 sequences were amplified from RNA transcripts. TCR CDR3 underwent first-round RT-PCR with the HTBI primer set. TCRdb reprocessed the multiplex PCR reads with MiXCR, giving one entry per CDR3 protein. The top ten clones hold around 12% of a sample with about 640,000 distinct CDR3 sequences, around 13% of them seen once. Sequenced input: blood. These receptors were collected from a woman aged 45-59 years with Graves' ophthalmopathy.

This clonotype was seen only a few times. A read error is possible here, since a much larger clone lies one base away. The rearrangement joins TRBV11-1 to TRBJ1-4; 7 positions match TRBD1. Germline CDR1 reads SGHAT; CDR2 reads FQDESV (reference sequence). There are 15 residues in the CDR3. Trimming cost V 8 bases and J 1 base; bases outside gene matches: 7. CDR3 residues: CASGISGGTNEKLFF. In DNA, the CDR3 is TGTGCCAGCGGCATATCAGGGGGAACTAATGAAAAACTGTTTTTT.

This clonotype occurred many times. This chain joins TRBV6-1 and TRBJ2-1, with TRBD2 matching 9 bases. Germline CDR1 MNHNS, CDR2 SASEGT. The CDR3 loop spans 17 amino acids. V shed 5 bases, J shed 4 bases, and the junction held 12 bases outside the gene matches. The CDR3 coding sequence is TGTGCCAGCAGTTACTCTGGGGCTAGCGGGGTTTACAATGAGCAGTTCTTC. Translation gives CASSYSGASGVYNEQFF.

This clonotype was picked up many times. V and J are TRBV7-3 and TRBJ2-2; TRBD2 aligns across 13 bases. V lost 0 bases, J lost 4 bases, and 5 bases stayed unmatched. CDR3 length: 18 residues. CDR1 is SGHTA and CDR2 is FQGTGA in the germline V gene. The CDR3 here is CASSLTAGLAGLTGELFF. Written as DNA, the CDR3 is TGTGCCAGCAGCTTAACCGCGGGACTAGCGGGACTCACCGGGGAGCTGTTTTTT.

The rearrangement joins TRBV28 to TRBJ2-7; D call uncertain. CDR3 length: 11 residues. Deletions cut 8 bases from V and 2 bases from J, with 7 bases between. Germline values: CDR1 MDHEN, CDR2 SYDVKM. CDR3 sequence: CASGQAYEQYF. CDR3 nucleotide sequence: TGTGCCAGCGGTCAGGCCTACGAGCAGTACTTC.

This clonotype appeared many times. The chain recombines TRBV11-3 with TRBJ1-5, with a possible D match to TRBD1 (6 bases). V shed 5 bases and J shed 3 bases, with 14 bases lying between them. Germline assignment: CDR1 SGHNT and CDR2 YENEEA. This CDR3 spans 15 amino acids. CDR3 region: CASSKGAGDNQPQHF. The CDR3 DNA reads TGTGCCAGCAGCAAAGGAGCAGGGGACAATCAGCCCCAGCATTTT.

This clonotype occurred many times. This rearrangement joins TRBV6-1 to TRBJ2-5, with TRBD2 as a possible D gene (5 bases). Germline V gives CDR1 MNHNS, CDR2 SASEGT. This CDR3 region has 12 residues. V dropped 8 bases and J dropped 5 bases, with 12 bases sitting between them. CDR3 region: CASADPGETQYF. The DNA of the CDR3 is TGTGCCAGCGCGGACCCGGGGGAGACCCAGTACTTC.

On this clonotype: Just one base apart from a much larger clone, this may be a read error. The V call is TRBV6-1, the J call TRBJ2-1; either TRBD1 or TRBD2 may fit D (5 bases each). Germline CDR1 reads MNHNS; CDR2 reads SASEGT. V was trimmed by 7 bases and J by 5 bases, leaving 15 bases between them. The CDR3 is made up of 14 amino acids. The CDR3 here is CASTRGFLNNEQFF. In nucleotides, the CDR3 is TGTGCCAGCACTCGGGGCTTCCTTAACAATGAGCAGTTCTTC.

This clonotype was recorded at least ten times. CDR3 DNA sequence: TGTGCCAGCAGCTTGGAAGACAGAATCTACGAGCAGTACTTC. Residues: CASSLEDRIYEQYF. The chain carries TRBV7-2 and TRBJ2-7; TRBD1 might be the D (5 bases). Germline V gives CDR1 SGHTA, CDR2 FQGNSA. The CDR3 extends over 14 amino acids. The germline V and J ends were trimmed by 3 bases and 3 bases, with 12 bases remaining between them.

Many counts were recorded for this clonotype. The J gene is TRBJ2-7, the V gene TRBV11-1, with D unclear. Trimming removed 5 bases at V and 6 bases at J, with 11 bases between. CDR3 length equals 12 residues. CDR1 and CDR2 from the germline V gene are SGHAT and FQDESV (reference sequence). This CDR3 reads CASSLEWAEQYF. The CDR3 DNA follows: TGTGCCAGCAGCCTCGAGTGGGCCGAGCAGTACTTC.

This clonotype was picked up many times. V usage is TRBV2 and J usage is TRBJ2-5; D might be TRBD2 (5 bases). In germline, CDR1 is SNHLY, CDR2 FYNNEI. CDR3 size: 12 residues. The V end was cut by 8 bases, the J end by 2 bases, with 9 bases between. CDR3 region: CASATTQETQYF. The CDR3 region has the DNA TGTGCCAGCGCGACTACTCAAGAGACCCAGTACTTC.

This clonotype was counted only a few times. J is TRBJ2-1 and V is TRBV12-3 or TRBV12-4; TRBD2 agrees at 10 bases. Germline trimming cut 7 bases from V and 7 bases from J; bases unmatched to any gene: 13. This CDR3 contains 16 residues. The CDR3 nucleotides read TGTGCCAGCACCTTGCTTTTGGCTAGCGGGAGAAATGAGCAGTTCTTC. Translated: CASTLLLASGRNEQFF.

This clonotype has a handful of counts. The chain recombines TRBV6-2 or TRBV6-3 with TRBJ1-1; D is uncertain. Trimming removed 2 bases from V and 1 base from J, with 11 bases in between. CDR1 is MNHEY and CDR2 is SVGEGT in the germline V gene. CDR3 size: 15 residues. This chain's CDR3 is CASSYGYNRNTEAFF. Here the CDR3 DNA reads TGTGCCAGCAGTTACGGGTACAATCGGAACACTGAAGCTTTCTTT.

There are many counts of this clonotype. This chain links TRBV11-2 with TRBJ1-2; no firm D call. The germline gives CDR1 SGHAT, CDR2 FQNNGV. The CDR3 contains 12 residues. Trimming removed 10 bases at V and 7 bases at J, with 16 bases between. The CDR3 DNA reads TGTGCCACCCGGTCGGGGATCGGTGGCTACACCTTC. Amino acids: CATRSGIGGYTF.

This clonotype has more than one count but fewer than ten. The rearrangement uses TRBV27 and TRBJ2-7, with D perhaps given as TRBD1 or TRBD2 (7 bases each). CDR1 and CDR2 (germline): MNHEY, SMNVEV (reference sequence). The CDR3 consists of 14 residues. V lost 7 bases, J lost 5 bases, and 18 bases lay in between. The CDR3 region has the DNA TGTGCCAGCAAGCCGGCACAGGGGAGGGACGAGCAGTACTTC. This translates into CASKPAQGRDEQYF.

The chain uses TRBV4-1 and TRBJ1-4, with 7 bases fitting TRBD1. In germline, CDR1 is MGHRA, CDR2 YSYEKL. This CDR3 spans 17 amino acids. V gave up 3 bases and J gave up 8 bases; unmatched junction bases: 15. The CDR3 sequence is CASSHIKSGTVHEKLFF. The CDR3 coding sequence is TGCGCCAGCAGCCATATTAAATCCGGGACAGTGCACGAAAAACTGTTTTTT.

This clonotype has ten or more counts. The rearrangement links TRBV20-1 to TRBJ2-5; D might be TRBD1 or TRBD2, each matching 5 bases. CDR1 DFQATT and CDR2 SNEGSKA come from the germline V gene (reference sequence). Trimming removed 5 bases at V and 4 bases at J, with 14 bases between. The CDR3 sequence is 13 residues long. The CDR3 bases are TGCAGTGCTTGGGACCATAGTACAGAGACCCAGTACTTC. Translation gives CSAWDHSTETQYF.

This clonotype has a handful of counts. This chain joins TRBV9 and TRBJ1-6; the match to TRBD1 covers 8 bases. CDR3 length: 18 amino acids. The V and J ends lost 3 bases and 5 bases, in that order; junction bases with no gene match: 13. Germline CDR1 and CDR2: SGDLS and YYNGEE. CDR3 in amino acids: CASSEQGGIYWDNSPLHF. The CDR3, as DNA: TGTGCCAGCAGCGAACAGGGGGGCATCTATTGGGATAATTCACCCCTCCACTTT. The full variable domain, rest sourced from reference TRBV9 and TRBJ1-6, is DSGVTQTPKHLITATGQRVTLRCSPRSGDLSVYWYQQSLDQGLQFLIQYYNGEERAKGNILERFSAQQFPDLHSELNLSSLELGDSALYFCASSEQGGIYWDNSPLHFGNGTRLTVT.

In its sample, this clonotype was seen a few times. V usage is TRBV4-3 and J usage is TRBJ1-5, with D possibly TRBD1 on 5 matching bases. Germline V gene lookup returns CDR1 LGHNA and CDR2 YSLEER. CDR3 length: 17 amino acids. The V gene lost 3 bases and the J gene lost 6 bases, with 21 bases spanning the gap. In DNA, the CDR3 is TGCGCCAGCAGCCAGAGGGTGGGGCGGGGAAAGATTCAGCCCCAGCATTTT. Amino acid sequence: CASSQRVGRGKIQPQHF.

This clonotype was counted many times. This chain links TRBV7-3 with TRBJ2-2, with D perhaps being TRBD1 or TRBD2 (5 bases each). Trimming pared 1 base from V and 4 bases from J, leaving 10 bases between. The CDR3 is 15 residues long. Per the germline V gene, CDR1 is SGHTA and CDR2 is FQGTGA. The CDR3 DNA sequence: TGTGCCAGCAGCTTAATGTCAGGGACCACCGGGGAGCTGTTTTTT. This translates into CASSLMSGTTGELFF.

This clonotype has a count of ten or more. The rearrangement links TRBV19 to TRBJ2-4; D is perhaps TRBD1 or TRBD2 (6 bases each). The CDR3 is made up of 15 amino acids. Germline CDR1 LNHDA, CDR2 SQIVND (reference sequence). V lost 2 bases and J 9 bases, leaving 17 bases between the germline ends. Here the CDR3 reads CASSIRGAPRIIQYF. In DNA form, the CDR3 reads TGTGCCAGTAGTATAAGGGGGGCGCCTCGTATCATTCAGTACTTC.

This clonotype was seen only once. This clone may be a read error of a much larger clone one base away. The V call is TRBV7-9, the J call TRBJ2-7, with TRBD1 matching over 11 bases. The CDR3 consists of 14 residues. CDR1 and CDR2 from the germline V gene are SEHNR and FQNEAQ (reference sequence). The CDR3 coding sequence is TGTGCCAGCGGCCGGACAGGGGGCCCCTACAAGCAGTACTTC. Translation: CASGRTGGPYKQYF.

About this clonotype: This may arise from a read error, as a much more abundant clone is one base away. This rearrangement joins TRBV27 to TRBJ2-5, with D possibly being TRBD1 or TRBD2 (5 bases each). The ends were cut back, 1 base at V and 1 base at J, with 13 bases in the middle. The CDR3 totals 16 residues. CDR1 is MNHEY, CDR2 SMNVEV, per germline (reference sequence). CDR3 bases: TGTGCCAGCAGTTTATTCTACGGGGCGGCCCAAGAGACCCAGTACTTC. Residues: CASSLFYGAAQETQYF.

This clonotype was seen more than once but under ten times. This chain joins TRBV28 and TRBJ2-5; TRBD1 matches at 8 bases. From germline, CDR1 is MDHEN and CDR2 SYDVKM. The CDR3 has 13 residues. V lost 8 bases to trimming and J lost 4 bases; unmatched junction nucleotides: 6. The CDR3 is CASSLQGVETQYF. The CDR3 region has the DNA TGTGCCAGCTCCTTACAGGGGGTAGAGACCCAGTACTTC.

In its sample, this clonotype was seen many times. The chain joins TRBV30 to TRBJ2-1, with 14 bases that match TRBD2. The CDR3 length is 16 residues. Germline trimming cut 4 bases from V and 6 bases from J; bases unmatched to any gene: 8. Germline CDR1 is GTSNPN and CDR2 is SVGIG (reference sequence). CDR3 amino acids: CAWTQRGLAGVNEQFF. CDR3 DNA sequence: TGTGCCTGGACCCAAAGGGGACTAGCGGGAGTCAATGAGCAGTTCTTC. The entire variable domain, with the rest obtained from reference TRBV30 and TRBJ2-1, is as follows: SQTIHQWPATLVQPVGSPLSLECTVEGTSNPNLYWYRQAAGRGLQLLFYSVGIGQISSEVPQNLSASRPQDRQFILSSKKLLLSDSGFYLCAWTQRGLAGVNEQFFGPGTRLTVL.